This entry lists 31 T cell receptor beta chains sequenced from one sample in a study of glioma-infiltrating T cells. TCR alpha and beta CDR3 regions were amplified from RNA using iRepertoire nested multiplex PCR. TCRdb reprocessed the multiplex PCR reads via MiXCR and lists one record per CDR3 protein. Of around 390,000 distinct CDR3 sequences in the sample, less than 50% were seen once. The sequenced material came from glioma tissue, nonneoplastic brain tissue, or PBMCs (not recorded which). These receptors came from a human donor with low-grade glioma or glioblastoma, undergoing nonglioma brain surgery, or in good health (not recorded which).

As regards this clonotype: Just one base apart from a much larger clone, this may be a read error. The chain couples TRBV20-1 to TRBJ1-2; the D is unclear. Germline V gives CDR1 DFQATT, CDR2 SNEGSKA (reference sequence). The CDR3 contains 14 residues. V lost 0 bases and J 3 bases, leaving 11 bases between the germline ends. CDR3 sequence: CSARERHGHYGYTF. The CDR3 coding sequence is TGCAGTGCTAGAGAGAGGCATGGCCACTATGGCTACACCTTC.

In regard to this clonotype: A single base separates this from a much larger clone, so it may be a read error. The chain carries TRBV11-2 and TRBJ2-2; D possibly corresponds to TRBD2 (5 bases). Germline CDR1 and CDR2: SGHAT and FQNNGV. This CDR3 spans 14 amino acids. CDR3 nucleotides: TGTGCCAGCAGCTCCAGTCGTAACACCGGGGAGCTGCTTTTT. Translating gives CASSSSRNTGELLF. The whole variable domain, remainder taken from reference TRBV11-2 and TRBJ2-2, is EAGVAQSPRYKIIEKRQSVAFWCNPISGHATLYWYQQILGQGPKLLIQFQNNGVVDDSQLPKDRFSAERLKGVDSTLKIQPAKLEDSAVYLCASSSSRNTGELLFGEGSRLTVL.

This clonotype was observed at least ten times. The chain links TRBV15 to TRBJ2-7; tentatively, D is TRBD2 (6 bases). CDR3 length equals 12 residues. Trimming left V 5 bases short and J 4 bases short, with 9 bases between. In germline, CDR1 is LNHNV, CDR2 YYDKDF (reference sequence). CDR3 loop: CATSRRGYEQYF. CDR3 sequence (DNA): TGTGCCACCAGCCGGAGGGGTTACGAGCAGTACTTC.

A word on this clonotype: A much larger clone differs by one base, so this may be a read error. The chain has TRBV20-1 and TRBJ1-1; tentative D call: TRBD1 (5 bases). Germline CDR1 reads DFQATT; CDR2 reads SNEGSKA (reference sequence). CDR3 length equals 15 residues. V gave up 6 bases and J gave up 3 bases, with 20 bases separating them. The CDR3 nucleotides read TGCAGTGCCCGTCCCAGGGAAGACATACACACTGAAGCTTTCTTT. It codes for CSARPREDIHTEAFF.

For this clonotype: A much larger clone sits a single nucleotide away, making a read error possible. The rearrangement links TRBV6-5 to TRBJ1-2, with 7 bases that match TRBD1. Germline V gene data show CDR1 as MNHEY and CDR2 as SVGAGI. V lost 5 bases and J lost 2; bases outside the gene matches: 8. This CDR3 contains 15 residues. CDR3 sequence: CASSRHRGENYGYTF. The CDR3 DNA sequence: TGTGCCAGCAGTCGCCACAGGGGAGAAAACTATGGCTACACCTTC.

At least ten counts were recorded for this clonotype. This chain connects TRBV4-2 to TRBJ2-1; 8 positions agree with TRBD2. Germline V gene data show CDR1 as LGHNA and CDR2 as YNFKEQ. The ends lost 2 bases at V and 8 bases at J; junction bases unmatched: 8. The CDR3 extends over 15 amino acids. The chain's CDR3 is CASSQPGLGVHEQFF. CDR3 sequence (DNA): TGTGCCAGCAGCCAACCGGGACTAGGGGTCCATGAGCAGTTCTTC.

This chain joins TRBV20-1 and TRBJ1-5; no clear D gene. CDR3 size: 13 residues. Germline loops: CDR1 DFQATT, CDR2 SNEGSKA (reference sequence). V gave up 6 bases and J gave up 8 bases, with 17 bases separating them. In nucleotides, the CDR3 is TGCAGTGCCCAGAAGGCCTACGGAGAGCCCCAGCATTTT. Encoded protein: CSAQKAYGEPQHF.

Comment on this clonotype: This clone may be a read error of a much larger clone one base away. V is TRBV27 and J is TRBJ2-7; D unresolved. This CDR3 contains 14 residues. Per germline, CDR1 MNHEY and CDR2 SMNVEV (reference sequence). The DNA of the CDR3 is TGTGCCTGCAGCTCAAGCATCCTCTCCTACGAGCAGTACTTC. Translation: CACSSSILSYEQYF.

The table lists this clonotype with a few counts. This may be a read error: a much more frequent sequence differs by one nucleotide. The J gene is TRBJ2-1, the V gene TRBV7-2, with D tentatively TRBD1 or TRBD2 (5 bases each). V lost 4 bases, J lost 8 bases, and 21 bases lay in between. Germline CDR1 and CDR2: SGHTA and FQGNSA. The CDR3 spans 16 residues. CDR3 sequence reads: CASSSGPTAGGDEQFF. The DNA of the CDR3 is TGTGCCAGCAGCTCGGGACCCACCGCCGGAGGAGATGAGCAGTTCTTC.

This clonotype was recorded at least ten times. The chain is built from TRBV15 and TRBJ2-7; TRBD1 agrees at 10 bases. The CDR3 sequence is 18 residues long. The junction had 18 bases not matched to a gene; V was cut back by 3 bases and J by 7 bases. Germline V CDR1 and CDR2: LNHNV, YYDKDF (reference sequence). The CDR3, as DNA: TGTGCCACCAGCAGGGCCGGCTTCCCGGGACAGGGGAAGGAAGAGCAGTACTTC. Protein product: CATSRAGFPGQGKEEQYF.

The gene calls are TRBV12-3 or TRBV12-4 and TRBJ2-3; D is possibly TRBD1 (6 bases). The CDR3 spans 14 residues. V was trimmed by 1 base and J by 7 bases, leaving 12 bases between them. Here the CDR3 reads CASSLGLGAYTQYF. CDR3 nucleotides: TGTGCCAGCAGTTTAGGTTTGGGGGCCTATACGCAGTATTTT.

This clonotype showed up just a few times. The chain combines TRBV7-6 with TRBJ1-5, with D perhaps matching TRBD1 (5 bases). This CDR3 comprises 15 residues. V lost 5 bases, J lost 6 bases, and 17 bases lay in between. Per germline, CDR1 SGHVS and CDR2 FNYEAQ. The CDR3 DNA is TGTGCCAGCAGCGCCTACCGGGACGGGGGTCAGCCCCAGCATTTT. Its protein is CASSAYRDGGQPQHF.

The rearrangement joins TRBV2 to TRBJ1-1; D is undetermined. Trimming cost V 7 bases and J 0 bases, with 9 bases left between them. The CDR3 contains 13 residues. Germline loops: CDR1 SNHLY, CDR2 FYNNEI. CDR3 loop: CASTSGVNTEAFF. CDR3 bases: TGTGCCAGCACCTCCGGGGTGAACACTGAAGCTTTCTTT.

The CDR3 protein is CSAGGDEQYF. The CDR3, as DNA: TGCAGTGCCGGGGGCGACGAGCAGTACTTC. The rearrangement joins TRBV20-1 to TRBJ2-7; the D call may be TRBD1 or TRBD2 (6 bases each). V shed 6 bases and J shed 5 bases, with 8 bases lying between them. This CDR3 contains 10 residues. Germline CDR1 DFQATT, CDR2 SNEGSKA (reference sequence).

J is TRBJ2-1 and V is TRBV20-1; tentatively, D is TRBD2 (5 bases). Trimming stripped 3 bases from V and 1 base from J, with 13 bases between. CDR1 is DFQATT, CDR2 SNEGSKA, per germline (reference sequence). CDR3 length: 15 residues. The CDR3 DNA follows: TGCAGTGCTAGGTTGGTTAGCGTGTCCTACAATGAGCAGTTCTTC. Translation: CSARLVSVSYNEQFF.

The chain uses TRBV7-8 and TRBJ1-1; weak D call: TRBD1 (5 bases). Germline-derived CDR1 and CDR2 are SGHVS and FQNEAQ. This CDR3 has 14 amino acids. V was clipped by 3 bases and J by 8 bases, with 16 bases between them. The DNA for the CDR3 is TGTGCCAGCAGCTTTGGGTATGGGGCGATAGAAGCTTTCTTT. Protein product: CASSFGYGAIEAFF. Drawing the rest from reference TRBV7-8 and TRBJ1-1, the complete variable domain is GAGVSQSPRYKVAKRGQDVALRCDPISGHVSLFWYQQALGQGPEFLTYFQNEAQLDKSGLPSDRFFAERPEGSVSTLKIQRTQQEDSAVYLCASSFGYGAIEAFFGQGTRLTVV.

Remarks on this clonotype: A read error may be the cause here, since a much bigger clone is one base away. The J gene is TRBJ2-1, the V gene TRBV20-1; a weak D match, TRBD2 (5 bases). CDR1 and CDR2 (germline): DFQATT, SNEGSKA (reference sequence). The CDR3 extends over 12 amino acids. As DNA, the CDR3 is TGCAGTGGTCTCCCGGGGTACAATGAGCGGTTCTTC. Its protein product is CSGLPGYNERFF.

This clonotype was observed a handful of times. The V call is TRBV20-1, the J call TRBJ2-7, with a possible D match to TRBD1 (6 bases). V lost 2 bases, J lost 3 bases, and 14 bases lay in between. CDR1 is DFQATT, CDR2 SNEGSKA, per germline (reference sequence). The CDR3 totals 14 residues. The CDR3 loop is CSARSAGARYEQYF. DNA of the CDR3: TGCAGTGCTAGATCGGCAGGGGCCCGCTACGAGCAGTACTTC.

This clonotype occurred many times. The chain couples TRBV6-1 to TRBJ2-7; D call uncertain. The CDR3 runs 13 residues. From germline, CDR1 is MNHNS and CDR2 SASEGT. Trimming removed 5 bases from V and 0 bases from J, with 8 bases in between. This CDR3 is CASSSYNSYEQYF. The CDR3 coding sequence is TGTGCCAGCAGTTCCTATAACTCCTACGAGCAGTACTTC.

This clonotype was seen a few times. The chain recombines TRBV7-2 with TRBJ1-1; D gene uncertain. This CDR3 region has 15 residues. V lost 1 base and J 0 bases, leaving 9 bases between the germline ends. The V gene's germline CDR1 is SGHTA and CDR2 FQGNSA. The CDR3 DNA sequence: TGTGCCAGCAGCTTAGTGGGAGTAATGAACACTGAAGCTTTCTTT. Encoded protein: CASSLVGVMNTEAFF.

J is TRBJ1-3 and V is TRBV18, with D possibly being TRBD1 (6 bases). The V gene lost 7 bases and the J gene lost 0 bases, with 13 bases spanning the gap. The germline gives CDR1 KGHSH, CDR2 LQKENI. This CDR3 region has 15 residues. The CDR3 region is CASLTTGNSGNTIYF. CDR3 in DNA: TGTGCCAGCTTAACGACAGGCAACTCTGGAAACACCATATATTTT. The full variable domain, its missing parts supplied by reference TRBV18 and TRBJ1-3, is NAGVMQNPRHLVRRRGQEARLRCSPMKGHSHVYWYRQLPEEGLKFMVYLQKENIIDESGMPKERFSAEFPKEGPSILRIQQVVRGDSAAYFCASLTTGNSGNTIYFGEGSWLTVV.

The chain joins TRBV2 to TRBJ1-2; D might be TRBD1 (5 bases). The length of the CDR3 is 11 residues. Germline V CDR1 and CDR2: SNHLY, FYNNEI. Trimming cost V 4 bases and J 8 bases, with 8 bases left between them. In DNA, the CDR3 is TGTGCCAGCAGTGCTGAGGGGGGCTACACCTTC. Translation gives CASSAEGGYTF.

This rearrangement joins TRBV6-1 to TRBJ2-1; unclear D gene. Germline CDR1 and CDR2: MNHNS and SASEGT. This CDR3 region has 12 residues. V was cut by 6 bases and J by 10 bases, with 13 bases left in between. In DNA form, the CDR3 reads TGTGCCAGCAGCATATGGGGATACGAGCAGTTCTTC. Translating it yields CASSIWGYEQFF.

V is TRBV20-1 and J is TRBJ2-3; a weak D match, TRBD2 (5 bases). Germline V lookup: CDR1 DFQATT, CDR2 SNEGSKA (reference sequence). The CDR3 runs 14 residues. The V gene lost 6 bases and the J gene lost 5 bases, with 18 bases spanning the gap. CDR3 region: CSAPRPGWLDTQYF. CDR3 in DNA: TGCAGTGCCCCGCGGCCGGGGTGGTTAGATACGCAGTATTTT.

For this clonotype: The final CDR3 position lacks the conserved phenylalanine or tryptophan, pointing to a likely read error. No DNA is shown, since the ends of the CDR3 on it are uncertain; the CDR3 is the one TCRdb lists. The V call is TRBV5-5, the J call TRBJ2-7; the DNA was not used to check the table's D call, TRBD2. Including both end residues, the CDR3 is 12 amino acids long. Germline CDR1 and CDR2: SGHKS and YYEKEE (reference sequence). The CDR3 here is CASSLLDGRETL.

On this clonotype itself: A clone one base away is much larger, so this may be a read error. The chain uses TRBV24-1 and TRBJ1-2, with unresolved D. V dropped 3 bases and J dropped 8 bases, with 9 bases sitting between them. This CDR3 comprises 12 residues. The germline V gene encodes CDR1 KGHDR and CDR2 SFDVKD. The CDR3 here is CATSDPEAGYTF. In DNA, the CDR3 is TGTGCCACCAGTGATCCAGAGGCCGGCTACACCTTC.

The rearrangement links TRBV28 to TRBJ2-1; TRBD2 matches at 7 bases. The CDR3 is made up of 16 amino acids. Per the germline V gene, CDR1 is MDHEN and CDR2 is SYDVKM. The J segment lost 5 bases and the V segment lost 5 bases, leaving 12 bases of the junction unmatched. CDR3 nucleotides: TGTGCCAGCAGTCCCCCCCGGAGTCTAGCGGACAATGAGCAGTTCTTC. Translated: CASSPPRSLADNEQFF. Based on the CDR3 plus reference TRBV28 and TRBJ2-1, the full variable domain is DVKVTQSSRYLVKRTGEKVFLECVQDMDHENMFWYRQDPGLGLRLIYFSYDVKMKEKGDIPEGYSVSREKKERFSLILESASTNQTSMYLCASSPPRSLADNEQFFGPGTRLTVL.

This clonotype was detected only a few times. The genes are TRBV19 and TRBJ2-7, with 7 bases matching TRBD2. The CDR3 spans 14 residues. The V and J ends lost 3 bases and 3 bases, in that order; junction bases with no gene match: 5. Germline CDR1 is LNHDA and CDR2 is SQIVND (reference sequence). DNA of the CDR3: TGTGCCAGTAGTATCGGGGGGTCGGTCTACGAGCAGTACTTC. It translates to CASSIGGSVYEQYF.

This clonotype showed up just a few times. J is TRBJ2-3 and V is TRBV11-1, with D perhaps TRBD2 (6 bases). The CDR3 contains 15 residues. Trimming left V 2 bases short and J 2 bases short, with 11 bases between. Germline-derived CDR1 and CDR2 are SGHAT and FQDESV (reference sequence). CDR3 coding DNA: TGTGCCAGCAGCTTAAGGGAGGCGGCCACAGATACGCAGTATTTT. It encodes CASSLREAATDTQYF.

Of note for this clonotype: A much larger clone is a single base away; this may be a read error. The V gene is TRBV6-1, the J gene TRBJ1-1; D not certain. Germline V gene sequence: CDR1 MNHNS, CDR2 SASEGT. The germline V and J ends were trimmed by 5 bases and 7 bases, with 17 bases remaining between them. CDR3 length: 14 amino acids. The CDR3 coding sequence is TGTGCCAGCAGTCCGCCCCGGGCCCCCTATGAAGCTTTCTTT. It specifies CASSPPRAPYEAFF.

This clonotype was seen only a few times. V is TRBV7-9 and J is TRBJ2-7; no reliable D call. V dropped 6 bases and J dropped 6 bases, with 12 bases sitting between them. Germline V gives CDR1 SEHNR, CDR2 FQNEAQ (reference sequence). There are 12 residues in the CDR3. The CDR3 sequence: CASSWTVVEQYF. For the CDR3, the DNA is TGTGCCAGCAGTTGGACCGTGGTCGAGCAGTACTTC.